Shown below are 32 T cell receptor beta chains from a single sample sequenced in a study of cytomegalovirus exposure and HLA in healthy donors. It was with 60 Vbeta and 13 Jbeta primers that the PCR ran. Here immunoSEQ multiplex PCR was the method, and the copy in TCRdb shows in-frame clones only, minus some. The table lists over 150,000 clones, about 86% of them singletons. Sequencing was done on a sample of PBMCs. Receptors were obtained from a woman in her twenties or thirties in good health and CMV-seronegative.

The CDR3: CASSVTGRGYTF. The CDR3, as DNA: TGCGCCAGCAGCGTGACAGGGCGCGGCTACACCTTC. This chain joins TRBV5-1 and TRBJ1-2; 7 bases map to TRBD1. The CDR3 consists of 12 residues. V dropped 4 bases and J dropped 8; count of bases not matched to a gene: 5. Germline loops: CDR1 SGHRS, CDR2 YFSETQ.

The chain employs TRBV4-3 and TRBJ2-2, with a weak D call TRBD2 (7 bases). V dropped 3 bases and J dropped 3 bases, with 17 bases sitting between them. CDR3 length equals 17 residues. The V gene's germline CDR1 is LGHNA and CDR2 YSLEER. CDR3 amino acids: CASSQEGGGGYTGELFF. The CDR3 DNA reads as TGCGCCAGCAGCCAGGAAGGGGGGGGAGGGTACACCGGGGAGCTGTTTTTT.

The genes are TRBV2 and TRBJ2-6; D not resolved. Trimming stripped 4 bases from V and 0 bases from J, with 7 bases between. CDR1 is SNHLY, CDR2 FYNNEI, per germline. This CDR3 has 15 amino acids. The chain's CDR3 is CASSALGSGANVLTF. Written as DNA, the CDR3 is TGTGCCAGCAGTGCCCTCGGCTCTGGGGCCAACGTCCTGACTTTC.

This chain connects TRBV6-6 to TRBJ2-5, with TRBD2 as a possible D gene (6 bases). Trimming pared 7 bases from V and 4 bases from J, leaving 22 bases between. The CDR3 consists of 16 residues. In germline, CDR1 is MNHNY, CDR2 SVGAGI (reference sequence). In nucleotides, the CDR3 is TGTGCCAGCACTACTGAACGACTAGTTAGGCCAGAGACCCAGTACTTC. Its protein product is CASTTERLVRPETQYF.

This clone was detected a few times. The chain joins TRBV19 to TRBJ2-5, with 7 bases fitting TRBD2. This CDR3 has 14 residues. Germline V CDR1 and CDR2: LNHDA, SQIVND (reference sequence). Unmatched junction bases numbered 4, after V lost 4 bases and J lost 2 bases. CDR3 bases: TGTGCCAGTAGTACTCCCGGGGGGCAAGAGACCCAGTACTTC. Translated: CASSTPGGQETQYF.

The J gene is TRBJ1-4, the V gene TRBV29-1; perhaps TRBD1 as D (5 bases). Germline V gene data show CDR1 as SQVTM and CDR2 as ANQGSEA. V lost 0 bases to trimming and J lost 4 bases, with 9 bases between them. The CDR3 spans 14 residues. The CDR3 loop is CSVEDPGLNEKLFF. For the CDR3, the DNA is TGCAGCGTTGAAGACCCGGGACTTAATGAAAAACTGTTTTTT. Drawing the rest from reference TRBV29-1 and TRBJ1-4, the complete variable domain is SAVISQKPSRDICQRGTSLTIQCQVDSQVTMMFWYRQQPGQSLTLIATANQGSEATYESGFVIDKFPISRPNLTFSTLTVSNMSPEDSSIYLCSVEDPGLNEKLFFGSGTQLSVL.

The chain uses TRBV6-5 and TRBJ1-4; TRBD1 agrees at 7 bases. Per the germline V gene, CDR1 is MNHEY and CDR2 is SVGAGI. Trimming took 6 bases from V and 5 from J; bases not matched to a gene: 3. This CDR3 contains 13 residues. The CDR3, as DNA: TGTGCCAGCAGCTTGACAGGGAATGAAAAACTGTTTTTT. Protein: CASSLTGNEKLFF.

This clone was seen only once. The chain combines TRBV19 with TRBJ2-3; 7 bases line up with TRBD1. Germline CDR1 and CDR2: LNHDA and SQIVND (reference sequence). The trim removed 5 bases at V and 2 bases at J, leaving 10 bases unmatched. CDR3 size: 16 residues. CDR3 loop: CASSFRDSSYTDTQYF. The CDR3 DNA follows: TGTGCCAGTAGTTTCCGGGACAGTTCGTACACAGATACGCAGTATTTT.

The chain has TRBV7-9 and TRBJ2-3; TRBD2 agrees at 14 bases. V was pared by 4 bases and J by 5 bases, with 14 bases of the junction left unmatched. The CDR3 totals 19 residues. In germline, CDR1 is SEHNR, CDR2 FQNEAQ (reference sequence). The CDR3 reads CASSSTIPGLAGEGDTQYF. CDR3 nucleotide sequence: TGTGCCAGCAGCTCCACCATACCGGGACTAGCGGGAGAGGGAGATACGCAGTATTTT.

The chain joins TRBV10-3 to TRBJ2-7, with no clear D. Germline values: CDR1 ENHRY, CDR2 SYGVKD. The CDR3 runs to 13 residues. Trimming took 0 bases from V and 5 from J, leaving 8 bases between them. The CDR3 DNA follows: TGTGCCATCAGTGAGTCGGCGGCCCACGAGCAGTACTTC. This gives the protein CAISESAAHEQYF.

This chain connects TRBV10-1 to TRBJ2-1; unclear D gene. The germline V gene encodes CDR1 WNHNN and CDR2 SYGVQD (reference sequence). This CDR3 has 13 amino acids. Trimming stripped 8 bases from V and 3 bases from J, with 11 bases between. The CDR3, as DNA: TGCGCCAGCTCCCCAGGTCTCTACAATGAGCAGTTCTTC. Translated: CASSPGLYNEQFF.

The chain carries TRBV19 and TRBJ1-1; 7 bases map to TRBD1. The CDR3 has 13 residues. The V and J ends lost 6 bases and 4 bases, in that order; junction bases with no gene match: 5. Germline CDR1 LNHDA, CDR2 SQIVND (reference sequence). The CDR3 DNA follows: TGTGCCAGTAGGACAGGGTTAGGCACTGAAGCTTTCTTT. Translated, it gives CASRTGLGTEAFF.

In nucleotides, the CDR3 is TGTGCCAGCAGCCTATCCTACGAGCAGTACTTC. Protein sequence: CASSLSYEQYF. This chain links TRBV7-9 with TRBJ2-7; D uncertain. V was trimmed by 5 bases and J by 1 base, leaving 3 bases between them. This CDR3 spans 11 amino acids. Germline V gene lookup returns CDR1 SEHNR and CDR2 FQNEAQ (reference sequence).

The chain's CDR3 is CASSLGSTSGRSEQFF. As DNA, the CDR3 is TGTGCCAGCAGTTTGGGGAGTACTAGCGGGAGGAGTGAGCAGTTCTTC. This chain uses TRBV7-2 with TRBJ2-1, with 12 bases matching TRBD2. J lost 9 bases, V lost 6 bases, and 12 bases had no gene match. This CDR3 is built from 16 residues. Per germline, CDR1 SGHTA and CDR2 FQGNSA. Filled out from reference TRBV7-2 and TRBJ2-1, the complete variable domain reads GAGVSQSPSNKVTEKGKDVELRCDPISGHTALYWYRQSLGQGLEFLIYFQGNSAPDKSGLPSDRFSAERTGGSVSTLTIQRTQQEDSAVYLCASSLGSTSGRSEQFFGPGTRLTVL.

At least ten counts were recorded for this clone. CDR3 nucleotides: TGTGCCAGCAGTGAAGGGGACTCCAATGAGCAGTTCTTC. Translated, it gives CASSEGDSNEQFF. This rearrangement joins TRBV6-4 to TRBJ2-1, with D maybe TRBD2 (6 bases). The V and J ends lost 3 bases and 6 bases respectively, with 9 bases between them. The V gene's germline CDR1 is MRHNA and CDR2 SNTAGT. This CDR3 comprises 13 residues.

The rearrangement joins TRBV5-1 to TRBJ1-3; a possible D gene is TRBD1 (5 bases). Trimming took 1 base from V and 0 from J, leaving 8 bases between them. CDR3 length: 15 residues. Per germline, CDR1 SGHRS and CDR2 YFSETQ. Here the CDR3 reads CASSLTGISGNTIYF. CDR3 in DNA: TGCGCCAGCAGCTTGACAGGCATCTCTGGAAACACCATATATTTT.

Note on this clone: The junction and the germline gene differ at one end; a read error may be behind it. The chain combines TRBV7-9 with TRBJ1-3, with TRBD1 as a possible D gene (5 bases). Germline values: CDR1 SEHNR, CDR2 FQNEAQ (reference sequence). This CDR3 has 14 amino acids. The CDR3 is CSSSLSRAGNTIYF. The CDR3 nucleotides are TGTTCCAGCAGCTTATCCAGGGCTGGAAACACCATATATTTT.

This clone has only a few counts. The chain uses TRBV5-6 and TRBJ1-1; D gene ambiguous. Trimming removed 2 bases from V and 10 bases from J, with 18 bases in between. The CDR3 spans 14 residues. Germline V gene data show CDR1 as SGHDT and CDR2 as YYEEEE. The CDR3 reads CASSLSVSGLLAFF. The DNA for the CDR3 is TGTGCCAGCAGCTTATCCGTGTCGGGTTTGCTAGCTTTCTTT.

The V call is TRBV7-9, the J call TRBJ1-1, with 7 bases matching TRBD1. This CDR3 contains 18 residues. Germline V gene lookup returns CDR1 SEHNR and CDR2 FQNEAQ (reference sequence). V lost 4 bases, J lost 0 bases, and 14 bases stayed unmatched. In DNA form, the CDR3 reads TGTGCCAGCAGCTCGACGCCGGGACAGTTACCAATGAACACTGAAGCTTTCTTT. Translation: CASSSTPGQLPMNTEAFF.

The chain employs TRBV9 and TRBJ2-6, with 10 bases identical to TRBD1. There are 20 residues in the CDR3. V shed 2 bases and J 2 bases; nucleotides not matched to a gene: 13. Germline CDR1 reads SGDLS; CDR2 reads YYNGEE. Here the CDR3 DNA reads TGTGCCAGCAGCGTGAGGGTCTGGGGGACAGGGGCTCCTGGGGCCAACGTCCTGACTTTC. Encoded protein: CASSVRVWGTGAPGANVLTF.

The V gene is TRBV27, the J gene TRBJ2-1; tentative D call: TRBD1 (6 bases). Germline CDR1 and CDR2: MNHEY and SMNVEV (reference sequence). The CDR3 sequence is 16 residues long. V lost 8 bases and J 4 bases, leaving 21 bases between the germline ends. CDR3 sequence (DNA): TGTGCCAGCGGCCAACAGAAGGACAGCCTTTACAATGAGCAGTTCTTC. It specifies CASGQQKDSLYNEQFF.

This clone was picked up one time. This rearrangement joins TRBV5-4 to TRBJ2-3; 8 bases are a match to TRBD2. CDR1 and CDR2 (germline): SGHNT, YYREEE (reference sequence). V lost 3 bases, J lost 3 bases, and 12 bases stayed unmatched. The CDR3 covers 17 residues. In DNA, the CDR3 is TGTGCCAGCAGCTCGCCCGGGGGCGGGAGGCGGACAGATACGCAGTATTTT. Protein sequence: CASSSPGGGRRTDTQYF.

Of note for this clone: The junction shows a germline mismatch at one end, possibly a read error. The chain couples TRBV28 to TRBJ2-6; tentative D call: TRBD1 (5 bases). The CDR3 length is 17 residues. The germline gives CDR1 MDHEN, CDR2 SYDVKM. CDR3 residues: CASSFLDGTSGANGLTF. CDR3 sequence (DNA): TGTGCCAGCAGTTTTTTGGACGGAACCTCTGGGGCCAACGGCCTGACTTTC.

This clone appeared a few times. The gene calls are TRBV25-1 and TRBJ2-2; perhaps TRBD1 as D (6 bases). The germline CDR1 and CDR2 sequences are MGHDK and SYGVNS. Deletions cut 5 bases from V and 8 bases from J, with 12 bases between. This CDR3 is built from 13 residues. This CDR3 is CASSLGQPGELFF. The CDR3 DNA reads TGTGCCAGCAGTTTAGGACAGCCTGGGGAGCTGTTTTTT.

The chain joins TRBV28 to TRBJ1-1; TRBD1 matches at 7 bases. In germline, CDR1 is MDHEN, CDR2 SYDVKM. V shed 7 bases, J shed 8 bases, and the junction held 10 bases outside the gene matches. This CDR3 has 13 amino acids. CDR3 sequence reads: CASTKGGGAEAFF. The CDR3 bases are TGTGCCAGCACGAAAGGAGGGGGCGCCGAAGCTTTCTTT.

This clone was counted a few times. This sequence joins TRBV19 and TRBJ1-1; possibly TRBD1 for D (6 bases). This CDR3 has 15 residues. CDR1 is LNHDA and CDR2 is SQIVND in the germline V gene (reference sequence). V shed 6 bases and J shed 1 base, with 15 bases lying between them. The CDR3 spells CASRWEGGRNTEAFF. CDR3 bases: TGTGCCAGTAGATGGGAGGGGGGGCGGAACACTGAAGCTTTCTTT.

This clone has more than one count but fewer than ten. CDR3 DNA sequence: TGTGCCAGCAGCTTCGAGGACAGGGGGCAGTTCTTC. Protein product: CASSFEDRGQFF. The rearrangement links TRBV7-9 to TRBJ2-1, with 9 bases identical to TRBD1. The CDR3 spans 12 residues. Germline V CDR1 and CDR2: SEHNR, FQNEAQ (reference sequence). With 3 bases clipped from V and 12 bases from J, the junction kept 3 bases outside the gene matches.

Points on this clone: Compared with germline, one end of the junction differs, possibly owing to a read error. The CDR3 coding sequence is TGTGCTAGCAGCCCGGGACTAGCGGATACCTACGAGCAGTACTTC. This gives the protein CASSPGLADTYEQYF. The genes are TRBV7-7 and TRBJ2-7; 11 bases agree with TRBD2. The CDR3 runs 15 residues. CDR1 and CDR2 (germline): SSHAT, FNYEAQ (reference sequence).

The genes are TRBV4-1 and TRBJ1-6; 10 nucleotides match TRBD1. Looked up from germline, CDR1 is MGHRA and CDR2 is YSYEKL. Losses at the gene ends were 4 bases for V and 7 bases for J; bases not matched to a gene: 4. The CDR3 is made up of 15 amino acids. The CDR3 DNA reads TGCGCCAGCAGCCGGAGGGGACAGGGGAATTCACCCCTCCACTTT. Amino acids: CASSRRGQGNSPLHF.

V usage is TRBV5-5 and J usage is TRBJ1-1, with 8 bases aligning to TRBD1. CDR1 SGHKS and CDR2 YYEKEE come from the germline V gene (reference sequence). The trim removed 7 bases at V and 2 bases at J, leaving 4 bases unmatched. The CDR3 spans 13 residues. CDR3 nucleotide sequence: TGTGCCAGCGGGGGACAGGCCAACACTGAAGCTTTCTTT. Residues: CASGGQANTEAFF. The whole variable domain, filled in from reference TRBV5-5 and TRBJ1-1, reads DAGVTQSPTHLIKTRGQQVTLRCSPISGHKSVSWYQQVLGQGPQFIFQYYEKEERGRGNFPDRFSARQFPNYSSELNVNALLLGDSALYLCASGGQANTEAFFGQGTRLTVV.

This CDR3 is CASSQLGYRAPGYTF. The CDR3 region has the DNA TGTGCCAGCAGCCAATTGGGGTACAGGGCCCCTGGCTACACCTTC. The V call is TRBV16, the J call TRBJ1-2; tentative D call: TRBD1 (6 bases). Germline V gives CDR1 KGHSY, CDR2 FQNENV. The CDR3 is made up of 15 amino acids. Trimming shortened V by 1 base and J by 7 bases, and 16 bases separated the two germline ends.

The gene calls are TRBV5-1 and TRBJ2-1; D might be TRBD1 (7 bases). V was pared by 0 bases and J by 7 bases, with 14 bases between. The CDR3 spans 15 residues. Germline V gene sequence: CDR1 SGHRS, CDR2 YFSETQ. The DNA for the CDR3 is TGCGCCAGCAGCTTGGAACAGGGGAGGAAAAATGAGCAGTTCTTC. Translation gives CASSLEQGRKNEQFF.